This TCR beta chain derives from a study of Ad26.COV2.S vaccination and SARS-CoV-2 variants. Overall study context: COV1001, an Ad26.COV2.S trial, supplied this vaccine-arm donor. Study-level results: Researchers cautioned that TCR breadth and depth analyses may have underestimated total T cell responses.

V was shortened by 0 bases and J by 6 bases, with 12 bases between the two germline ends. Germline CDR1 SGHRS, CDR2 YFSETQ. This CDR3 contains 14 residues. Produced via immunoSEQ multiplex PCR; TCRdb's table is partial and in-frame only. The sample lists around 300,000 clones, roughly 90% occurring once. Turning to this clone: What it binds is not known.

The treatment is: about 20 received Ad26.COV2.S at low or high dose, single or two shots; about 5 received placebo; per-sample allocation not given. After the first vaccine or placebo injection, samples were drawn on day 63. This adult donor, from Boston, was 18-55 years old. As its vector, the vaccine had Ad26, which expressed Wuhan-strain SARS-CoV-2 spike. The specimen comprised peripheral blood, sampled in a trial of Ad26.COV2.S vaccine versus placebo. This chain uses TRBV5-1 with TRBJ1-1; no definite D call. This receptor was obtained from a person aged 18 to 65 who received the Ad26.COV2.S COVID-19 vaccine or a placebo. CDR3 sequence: CASSLVGLRAEAFF. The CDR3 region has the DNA TGCGCCAGCAGCTTGGTAGGTTTGCGTGCTGAAGCTTTCTTT.